This TCR beta chain was profiled in a study of tumour-infiltrating T cells in Burkitt lymphoma. At the level of the study: Patients covered every epidemiological subtype of Burkitt lymphoma.

The ends were cut back, 8 bases at V and 6 bases at J, with 10 bases in the middle. CDR3 size: 11 residues. Per germline, CDR1 SNHLY and CDR2 FYNNEI. TCRdb's copy holds only in-frame clones and misses some; the assay was immunoSEQ multiplex PCR. The data show tens of thousands of clones, more than 25% seen once. Notes on this clone: Its target is not known.

Points from the study as a whole: Public clonotypes, several, appeared across numerous Burkitt lymphoma patients.

Sequenced material: tumor tissue. This clonotype originated in a human donor with Burkitt lymphoma. V is TRBV2 and J is TRBJ2-5, with D uncertain. This CDR3 reads CASRAGQTQYF. For the CDR3, the DNA is TGTGCCAGCCGAGCCGGGCAGACCCAGTACTTC.